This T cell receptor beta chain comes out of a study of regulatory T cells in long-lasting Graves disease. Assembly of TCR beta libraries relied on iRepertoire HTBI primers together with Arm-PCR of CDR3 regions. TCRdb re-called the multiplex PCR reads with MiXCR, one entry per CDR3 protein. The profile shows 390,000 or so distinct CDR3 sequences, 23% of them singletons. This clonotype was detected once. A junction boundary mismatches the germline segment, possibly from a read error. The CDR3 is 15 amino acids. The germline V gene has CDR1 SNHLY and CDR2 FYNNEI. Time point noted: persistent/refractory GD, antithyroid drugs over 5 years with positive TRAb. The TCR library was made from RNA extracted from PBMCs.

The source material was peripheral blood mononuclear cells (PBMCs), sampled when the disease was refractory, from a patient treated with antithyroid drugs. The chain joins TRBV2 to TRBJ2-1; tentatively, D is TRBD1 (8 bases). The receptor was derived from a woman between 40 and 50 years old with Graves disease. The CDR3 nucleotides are TGTGCCAACAGTGCTCGGTACAGGGGGGGCAATGAGCAGTTCTTC. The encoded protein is CANSARYRGGNEQFF.